This T cell receptor beta chain was documented in a study of blood T cell repertoires in COVID-19. Whole-study context: From the United States, Italy and Spain came samples of acute and convalescent COVID-19. In each case, the material was cDNA or gDNA derived from T cells, B-cell-depleted T cells, or PBMCs.

Germline V gives CDR1 LNHDA, CDR2 SQIVND (reference sequence). The junction had 8 bases not matched to a gene; V was cut back by 6 bases and J by 5 bases. This CDR3 region has 16 residues. In its sample, this clone was seen once. Authors' processing steps: Nucleated cell counts were estimated from reference gene primer amplification. Profiling relied on immunoSEQ multiplex PCR, and the TCRdb table lists in-frame clones only, not all of them. Clone size and the V and J calls come from that table; the DNA yielded D and trimming. The sample has 99,000 or so clones, roughly 80% seen once; the top ten hold 15%.

The rearrangement joins TRBV19 to TRBJ2-1; 12 bases match TRBD2. This TCR was sampled from a woman over 75 with acute or convalescent COVID-19. Sequencing was carried out using peripheral blood. Here the CDR3 DNA reads TGTGCCAGTAGGGCCCTAGCGGGAGGGCACCACAATGAGCAGTTCTTC. Its translation is CASRALAGGHHNEQFF.